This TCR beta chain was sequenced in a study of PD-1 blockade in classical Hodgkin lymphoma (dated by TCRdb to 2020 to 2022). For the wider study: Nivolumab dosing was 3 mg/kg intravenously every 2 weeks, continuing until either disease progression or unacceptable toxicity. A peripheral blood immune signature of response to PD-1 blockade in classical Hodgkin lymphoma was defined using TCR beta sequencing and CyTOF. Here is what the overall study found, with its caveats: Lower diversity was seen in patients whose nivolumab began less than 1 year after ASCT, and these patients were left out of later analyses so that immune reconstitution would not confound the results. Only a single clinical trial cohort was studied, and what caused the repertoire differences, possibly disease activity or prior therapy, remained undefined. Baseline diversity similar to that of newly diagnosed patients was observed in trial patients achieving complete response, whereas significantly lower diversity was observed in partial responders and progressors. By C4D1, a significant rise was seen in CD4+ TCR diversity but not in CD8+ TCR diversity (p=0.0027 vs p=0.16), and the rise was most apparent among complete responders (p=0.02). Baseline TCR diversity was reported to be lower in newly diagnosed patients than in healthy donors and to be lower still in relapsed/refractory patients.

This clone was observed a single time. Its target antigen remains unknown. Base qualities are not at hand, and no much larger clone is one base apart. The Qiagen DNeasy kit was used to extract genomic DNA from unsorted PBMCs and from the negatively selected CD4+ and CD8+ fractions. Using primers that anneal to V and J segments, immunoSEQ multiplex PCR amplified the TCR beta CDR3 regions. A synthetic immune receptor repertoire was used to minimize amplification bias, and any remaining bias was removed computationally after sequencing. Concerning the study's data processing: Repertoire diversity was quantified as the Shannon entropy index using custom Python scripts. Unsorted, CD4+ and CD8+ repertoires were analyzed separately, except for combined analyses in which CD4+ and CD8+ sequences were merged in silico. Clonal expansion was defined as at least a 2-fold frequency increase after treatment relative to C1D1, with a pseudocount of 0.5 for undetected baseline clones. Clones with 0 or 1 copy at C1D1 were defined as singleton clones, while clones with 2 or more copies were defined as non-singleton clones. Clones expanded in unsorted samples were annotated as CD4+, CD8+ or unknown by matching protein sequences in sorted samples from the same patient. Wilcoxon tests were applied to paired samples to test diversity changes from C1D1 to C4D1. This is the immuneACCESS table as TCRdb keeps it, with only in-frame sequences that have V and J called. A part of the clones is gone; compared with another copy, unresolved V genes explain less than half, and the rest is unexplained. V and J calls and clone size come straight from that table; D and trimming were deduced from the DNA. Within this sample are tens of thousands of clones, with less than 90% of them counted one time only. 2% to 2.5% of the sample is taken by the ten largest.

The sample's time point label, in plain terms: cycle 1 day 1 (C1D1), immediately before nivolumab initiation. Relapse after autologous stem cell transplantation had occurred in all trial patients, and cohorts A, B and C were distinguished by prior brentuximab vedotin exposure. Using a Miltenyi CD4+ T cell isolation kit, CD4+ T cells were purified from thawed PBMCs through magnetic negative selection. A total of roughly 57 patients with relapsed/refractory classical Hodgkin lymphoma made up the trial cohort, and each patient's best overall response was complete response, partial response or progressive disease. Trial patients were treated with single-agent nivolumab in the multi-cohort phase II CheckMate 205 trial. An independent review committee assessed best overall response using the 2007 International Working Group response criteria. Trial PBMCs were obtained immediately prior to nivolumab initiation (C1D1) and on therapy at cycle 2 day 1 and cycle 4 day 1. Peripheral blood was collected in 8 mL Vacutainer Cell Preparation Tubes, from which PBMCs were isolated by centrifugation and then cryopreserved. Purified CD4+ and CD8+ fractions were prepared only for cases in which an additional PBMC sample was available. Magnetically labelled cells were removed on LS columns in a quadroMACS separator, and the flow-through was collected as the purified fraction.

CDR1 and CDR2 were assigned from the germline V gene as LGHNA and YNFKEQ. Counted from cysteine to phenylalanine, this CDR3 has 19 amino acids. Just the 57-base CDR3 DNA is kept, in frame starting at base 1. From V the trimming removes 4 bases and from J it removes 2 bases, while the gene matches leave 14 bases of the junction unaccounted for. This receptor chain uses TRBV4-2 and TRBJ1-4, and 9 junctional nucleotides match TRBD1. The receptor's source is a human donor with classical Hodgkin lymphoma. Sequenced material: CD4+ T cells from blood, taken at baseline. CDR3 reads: CASSPTGQGGFGTNEKLFF. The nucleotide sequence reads TGTGCCAGCAGCCCGACGGGACAGGGTGGGTTTGGGACTAATGAAAAACTGTTTTTT.